The 7 T cell receptor beta chains listed next were all sequenced from one sample in a study of T cells after yellow fever vaccination. One entry per CDR3 protein, called by TCRdb with MiXCR from the 5' RACE reads. The sample shows about 300,000 distinct CDR3 sequences, around 10% of them seen only once. Sequencing was performed on CD4+ T cells sorted from PBMCs, taken 5 days after the yellow fever booster vaccination. All receptors come from a man aged 18 to 30 who received the YFV17D yellow fever vaccine.

This clonotype was recorded a few times. The rearrangement uses TRBV6-1 and TRBJ2-5; the match to TRBD1 covers 7 bases. Germline trimming cut 6 bases from V and 4 bases from J; bases unmatched to any gene: 11. Germline values: CDR1 MNHNS, CDR2 SASEGT. This CDR3 has 15 amino acids. CDR3 protein: CASSRPPTGRETQYF. As DNA, the CDR3 is TGTGCCAGCAGCCGCCCCCCGACAGGGCGAGAGACCCAGTACTTC.

The chain is built from TRBV2 and TRBJ1-1, with a tentative D call TRBD1 (5 bases). The CDR3 spans 14 residues. Looked up from germline, CDR1 is SNHLY and CDR2 is FYNNEI. The V gene lost 3 bases and the J gene lost 0 bases, with 8 bases spanning the gap. The CDR3 region is CASSDRGMNTEAFF. CDR3 DNA: TGTGCCAGCAGTGACCGGGGCATGAACACTGAAGCTTTCTTT.

This clonotype showed up many times. The V and J genes are TRBV27 and TRBJ1-2; TRBD1 matches at 9 bases. The CDR3 is 12 amino acids. V was clipped by 5 bases and J by 6 bases; unmatched bases: 1. Germline V gene data show CDR1 as MNHEY and CDR2 as SMNVEV (reference sequence). The CDR3 sequence: CASSRQGDGYTF. DNA of the CDR3: TGTGCCAGCAGTCGACAGGGGGATGGCTACACCTTC.

This clonotype was detected ten times or more. The germline gene is not matched at one end of the junction; a read error may be the cause. The genes are TRBV10-2 and TRBJ1-1, with TRBD1 as a possible D gene (6 bases). CDR1 WSHSY and CDR2 SAAADI come from the germline V gene. The CDR3 is 16 amino acids. The CDR3 DNA follows: TGCGCCAGCAGTGAGCCACAGGGAAGGGGGAACGCTGAAGCTTTCTTT. Amino acid sequence: CASSEPQGRGNAEAFF.

This clonotype was detected a few times. The chain has TRBV10-3 and TRBJ2-2; D could derive from TRBD1 or TRBD2 (6 bases each). CDR3 length: 16 amino acids. Trimming pared 3 bases from V and 2 bases from J, leaving 13 bases between. Germline CDR1 and CDR2: ENHRY and SYGVKD. DNA for the CDR3: TGTGCCATCAGTGAAGGGGGGCAGCTAAACACCGGGGAGCTGTTTTTT. It is translated as CAISEGGQLNTGELFF.

The chain joins TRBV5-1 to TRBJ1-1; D possibly corresponds to TRBD1 (6 bases). Trimming stripped 1 base from V and 0 bases from J, with 7 bases between. The CDR3 totals 14 residues. Looked up from germline, CDR1 is SGHRS and CDR2 is YFSETQ. CDR3: CASSLTGMNTEAFF. Here the CDR3 DNA reads TGCGCCAGCAGCTTGACAGGGATGAACACTGAAGCTTTCTTT.

Written as DNA, the CDR3 is TGTGCCAGCACCCGAACAGGGAACAGCAATCAGCCCCAGCATTTT. Translating it yields CASTRTGNSNQPQHF. V and J are TRBV12-3 or TRBV12-4 and TRBJ1-5, with D possibly TRBD1 on 6 matching bases. The CDR3 is 15 amino acids. V lost 7 bases to trimming and J lost 1 base, with 14 bases between them.